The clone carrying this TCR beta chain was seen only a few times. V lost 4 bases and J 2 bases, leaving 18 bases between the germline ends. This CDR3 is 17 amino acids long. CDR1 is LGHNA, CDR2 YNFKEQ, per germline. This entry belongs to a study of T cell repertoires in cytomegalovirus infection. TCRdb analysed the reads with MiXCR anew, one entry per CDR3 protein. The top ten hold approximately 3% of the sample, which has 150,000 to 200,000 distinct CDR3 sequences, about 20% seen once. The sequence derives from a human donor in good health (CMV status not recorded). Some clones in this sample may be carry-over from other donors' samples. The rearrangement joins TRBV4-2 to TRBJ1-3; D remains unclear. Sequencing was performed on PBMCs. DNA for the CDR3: TGTGCCAGCAGCCGACTGACCCTCCGAGGAGCTGGAAACACCATATATTTT. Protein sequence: CASSRLTLRGAGNTIYF.